These 2 T cell receptor beta chains came from one sample sequenced in a study of blood T cell repertoires in COVID-19. Repertoires were generated with immunoSEQ multiplex PCR, while TCRdb's copy carries only in-frame clones and drops some. Here the sample spans around 360,000 clones, over 75% being singletons. Sequenced input: peripheral blood. Receptors originate from a woman between 25 and 40 years old with COVID-19, enrolled during active disease.

The rearrangement links TRBV27 to TRBJ2-2, with D possibly TRBD1 on 6 matching bases. Trimming cost V 6 bases and J 5 bases, with 22 bases left between them. Per germline, CDR1 MNHEY and CDR2 SMNVEV (reference sequence). The CDR3 consists of 17 residues. Written as DNA, the CDR3 is TGTGCCAGCAGCCGCCCTGCCCTCCGGACAGTGACCGGGGAGCTGTTTTTT. Its translation: CASSRPALRTVTGELFF.

The CDR3 nucleotides are TGTGCCGGGACTGGCCCCTACGAGCAGTACTTC. Translating it yields CAGTGPYEQYF. The chain recombines TRBV27 with TRBJ2-7; a weak D match, TRBD2 (6 bases). Per the germline V gene, CDR1 is MNHEY and CDR2 is SMNVEV (reference sequence). The CDR3 consists of 11 residues. The V gene lost 11 bases and the J gene lost 2 bases, with 10 bases spanning the gap.